One and the same sample provided the 31 T cell receptor beta chains below, sequenced in a study of shared clonotypes between healthy human individuals (dated by TCRdb to 2018 to 2021). CD8 naive samples were CD45RO-negative cells positively selected for CCR7, giving a CD45RA+CCR7+ population that excluded TemRA cells. Libraries were made using the immunoSEQ multiplex PCR assay. The immuneACCESS repertoire file appears here via TCRdb, limited to in-frame rearrangements. These files lack a portion of the clones; in checked studies, under half of the deficit traces to unresolved V genes, and the cause of the others is not known. Recorded for this sample are about 700,000 clones; 92% of them occurred a single time. The top ten hold approximately 24% of the sample. Specimen: naive CD8+ T cells sorted from blood. The sample's cell subset or site, from its label and the paper: CD45RA+CCR7+. The receptors stem from a man aged 25-45 years in good health.

The chain joins TRBV14 to TRBJ2-5, with 8 bases fitting TRBD1. TRBJ2-7 matches the DNA end more closely, so the J call is doubtful. CDR1 is SGHDN and CDR2 is FVKESK in the germline V gene. This CDR3 is built from 14 residues. CDR3 DNA: TGTGCCAGCAGCCAGGGCAGGGGGCCCTACGAGCAGTACTTC. It encodes CASSQGRGPYEQYF.

The chain employs TRBV5-6 and TRBJ1-2, with TRBD1 identical over 7 bases. CDR3 size: 15 residues. The germline CDR1 and CDR2 sequences are SGHDT and YYEEEE. The trim removed 2 bases at V and 6 bases at J, leaving 10 bases unmatched. The CDR3 nucleotides read TGTGCCAGCAGCTTCGGAGACAGGGTCATGAATGGCTACACCTTC. Translating it yields CASSFGDRVMNGYTF.

Concerning this clone: At the DNA level, this CDR3 is encoded by other sequences in the same sample as well. CDR3 protein: CASSPPEGGTEAFF. The CDR3 region has the DNA TGTGCCAGCTCACCACCGGAAGGAGGGACTGAAGCTTTCTTT. The chain has TRBV18 and TRBJ1-1; no clear D. This CDR3 comprises 14 residues. Trimming removed 0 bases from V and 5 bases from J, with 10 bases in between. Looked up from germline, CDR1 is KGHSH and CDR2 is LQKENI.

The chain is built from TRBV14 and TRBJ2-7, with D possibly TRBD2 on 6 matching bases. The CDR3 contains 14 residues. V was pared by 3 bases and J by 3 bases, with 12 bases between. Per the germline V gene, CDR1 is SGHDN and CDR2 is FVKESK. This CDR3 reads CASSQRGLIYEQYF. CDR3 coding DNA: TGTGCCAGCAGCCAGAGGGGACTGATCTACGAGCAGTACTTC.

This clone came up once. This chain uses TRBV19 with TRBJ2-7, with D possibly TRBD1 on 7 matching bases. This CDR3 comprises 12 residues. V lost 8 bases and J lost 6, with 14 bases in between. The V gene's germline CDR1 is LNHDA and CDR2 SQIVND (reference sequence). CDR3 in DNA: TGTGCCAGTGGGCCAGGGGGACTCGAGCAGTACTTC. This sequence encodes CASGPGGLEQYF.

The CDR3 nucleotides read TGTGCCAGCAGTGGGACAGGATACCCCTATGGCTACACCTTC. Translated, it gives CASSGTGYPYGYTF. The chain recombines TRBV6-1 with TRBJ1-2; 7 positions match TRBD1. The CDR3 runs 14 residues. Germline lookup yields CDR1 MNHNS and CDR2 SASEGT. Trimming removed 4 bases from V and 4 bases from J; junction bases left unmatched: 6.

This clone turned up a few times. The V and J genes are TRBV4-1 and TRBJ2-7; 9 nucleotides agree with TRBD2. Trimming removed 2 bases from V and 6 bases from J; junction bases left unmatched: 14. The CDR3 has 17 residues. The V gene's germline CDR1 is MGHRA and CDR2 YSYEKL. The CDR3 nucleotides are TGCGCCAGCAGCCAATTAATACCGGGACTAGCAGCAGTCGAGCAGTACTTC. It translates to CASSQLIPGLAAVEQYF.

This chain joins TRBV4-1 and TRBJ2-1, with a tentative D call TRBD2 (5 bases). The CDR3 has 16 residues. Germline CDR1 MGHRA, CDR2 YSYEKL. Trimming stripped 0 bases from V and 1 base from J, with 10 bases between. The CDR3 region has the DNA TGCGCCAGCAGCCAAGAAGGGAAGCGGTCCTACAATGAGCAGTTCTTC. Amino acid sequence: CASSQEGKRSYNEQFF.

CDR3 loop: CASSLARWDPRGEQYF. CDR3 in DNA: TGTGCCAGCAGCTTAGCTCGCTGGGATCCGCGTGGGGAGCAGTACTTC. The rearrangement uses TRBV7-8 and TRBJ2-7; D unresolved. Germline CDR1 reads SGHVS; CDR2 reads FQNEAQ. The CDR3 is 16 amino acids. V was clipped by 0 bases and J by 7 bases, with 19 bases between them.

As to this clone: Other DNA variants within this sample encode the same CDR3. This chain connects TRBV30 to TRBJ2-7, with 8 bases fitting TRBD1. Trimming cost V 1 base and J 4 bases; bases outside gene matches: 3. The CDR3 loop spans 13 amino acids. Per germline, CDR1 GTSNPN and CDR2 SVGIG (reference sequence). The CDR3 sequence is CAWSAGGGYEQYF. The CDR3 nucleotides read TGTGCCTGGAGTGCAGGGGGCGGGTACGAGCAGTACTTC.

V is TRBV2 and J is TRBJ2-7; D possibly corresponds to TRBD1 (6 bases). The V end was cut by 6 bases, the J end by 3 bases, with 12 bases between. Germline-derived CDR1 and CDR2 are SNHLY and FYNNEI. CDR3 length equals 13 residues. CDR3 DNA: TGTGCCAGCAGGGACAGCTTAGTCTACGAGCAGTACTTC. Encoded protein: CASRDSLVYEQYF.

The chain combines TRBV7-9 with TRBJ1-2; D not certain. Trimming took off 5 bases at V and 0 bases at J, with 13 bases between the two ends. Germline V gene data show CDR1 as SEHNR and CDR2 as FQNEAQ (reference sequence). This CDR3 is 15 amino acids long. CDR3 DNA sequence: TGTGCCAGCAGCACCTCGGACCGTACTAACTATGGCTACACCTTC. The encoded protein is CASSTSDRTNYGYTF. Looking up the rest from reference TRBV7-9 and TRBJ1-2 gives the full variable domain: DTGVSQNPRHKITKRGQNVTFRCDPISEHNRLYWYRQTLGQGPEFLTYFQNEAQLEKSRLLSDRFSAERPKGSFSTLEIQRTEQGDSAMYLCASSTSDRTNYGYTFGSGTRLTVV.

Remarks on this clone: Within the sample, other DNA sequences also encode this same CDR3. This chain links TRBV27 with TRBJ2-7, with D maybe TRBD2 (6 bases). This CDR3 spans 13 amino acids. The V gene's germline CDR1 is MNHEY and CDR2 SMNVEV (reference sequence). V was cut by 5 bases and J by 3 bases, with 11 bases left in between. CDR3: CASSPRGGYEQYF. In nucleotides, the CDR3 is TGTGCCAGCAGTCCCCGGGGAGGCTACGAGCAGTACTTC.

This rearrangement joins TRBV16 to TRBJ2-7, with 12 bases fitting TRBD2. Germline V lookup: CDR1 KGHSY, CDR2 FQNENV. The CDR3 length is 15 residues. The J segment lost 5 bases and the V segment lost 4 bases, leaving 6 bases of the junction unmatched. The CDR3 DNA reads TGTGCCAGCAGCCCCCAACGGACTAGCGGGGACGAGCAGTACTTC. It translates to CASSPQRTSGDEQYF.

As regards this clone: The sample carries other DNA sequences with the same CDR3. The rearrangement uses TRBV2 and TRBJ2-7; a weak D match, TRBD1 (6 bases). From germline, CDR1 is SNHLY and CDR2 FYNNEI. The CDR3 loop spans 10 amino acids. The V and J ends lost 8 bases and 7 bases respectively, with 9 bases between them. The CDR3 sequence: CASAGVEQYF. The CDR3 nucleotides are TGTGCCAGCGCAGGGGTAGAGCAGTACTTC.

Comment on this clone: The same CDR3 can be traced to other DNA sequences in this sample. V and J are TRBV11-2 and TRBJ2-3; no clear D. Germline V CDR1 and CDR2: SGHAT, FQNNGV. This CDR3 contains 15 residues. The V and J ends lost 0 bases and 2 bases respectively, with 9 bases between them. The CDR3 protein is CASSLEASSTDTQYF. DNA for the CDR3: TGTGCCAGCAGCTTAGAGGCGTCCTCCACAGATACGCAGTATTTT.

Remarks on this clone: The identical CDR3 is also encoded by other nucleotide sequences in the sample. This rearrangement joins TRBV18 to TRBJ2-2; D is ambiguous. Germline V gene data show CDR1 as KGHSH and CDR2 as LQKENI. V was pared by 0 bases and J by 3 bases, with 5 bases between. The CDR3 totals 14 residues. The CDR3 spells CASSPPTDTGELFF. The CDR3 DNA is TGTGCCAGCTCACCACCAACGGACACCGGGGAGCTGTTTTTT.

The CDR3 DNA is TGTGCCACCAGCAATGACAGGAGGGCCTCCGAGCAGTACTTC. Translation gives CATSNDRRASEQYF. The chain carries TRBV15 and TRBJ2-7; D is tentatively TRBD1 or TRBD2 (6 bases each). The CDR3 covers 14 residues. The ends were cut back, 4 bases at V and 6 bases at J, with 16 bases in the middle. The germline V gene encodes CDR1 LNHNV and CDR2 YYDKDF (reference sequence). The complete variable domain, with remaining parts taken from reference TRBV15 and TRBJ2-7, reads DAMVIQNPRYQVTQFGKPVTLSCSQTLNHNVMYWYQQKSSQAPKLLFHYYDKDFNNEADTPDNFQSRRPNTSFCFLDIRSPGLGDTAMYLCATSNDRRASEQYFGPGTRLTVT.

This chain joins TRBV11-2 and TRBJ2-5, with 9 bases lining up with TRBD2. Germline V gives CDR1 SGHAT, CDR2 FQNNGV. Trimming took 2 bases from V and 2 from J; bases not matched to a gene: 12. This CDR3 is 18 amino acids long. The CDR3 bases are TGTGCCAGCAGCTTACCGGTATCAGGAGCGGGAGGTCAAGAGACCCAGTACTTC. Amino acid sequence: CASSLPVSGAGGQETQYF.

This chain uses TRBV4-1 with TRBJ1-5, with D uncertain. V shed 0 bases and J shed 6 bases, with 6 bases lying between them. The germline gives CDR1 MGHRA, CDR2 YSYEKL. CDR3 length equals 13 residues. The CDR3: CASSQEMGQPQHF. In nucleotides, the CDR3 is TGCGCCAGCAGCCAAGAAATGGGTCAGCCCCAGCATTTT.

The chain is built from TRBV29-1 and TRBJ2-7; the D gene is possibly TRBD2 (6 bases). Germline lookup yields CDR1 SQVTM and CDR2 ANQGSEA. V was pared by 6 bases and J by 3 bases, with 15 bases between. The CDR3 is 13 amino acids. The CDR3 coding sequence is TGCAGCGTAGTAGCGGCAACGGGCTACGAGCAGTACTTC. Translation: CSVVAATGYEQYF.

The J gene is TRBJ1-5, the V gene TRBV7-8, with D possibly TRBD1 on 6 matching bases. Germline V CDR1 and CDR2: SGHVS, FQNEAQ. The CDR3 contains 17 residues. Trimming pared 5 bases from V and 4 bases from J, leaving 21 bases between. CDR3 residues: CASSQGGGLGTNQPQHF. Written as DNA, the CDR3 is TGTGCCAGCAGCCAAGGGGGGGGATTAGGCACAAATCAGCCCCAGCATTTT.

The J gene is TRBJ2-5, the V gene TRBV27; the D is unclear. Germline V CDR1 and CDR2: MNHEY, SMNVEV (reference sequence). V was pared by 4 bases and J by 4 bases, with 13 bases between. The CDR3 is made up of 14 amino acids. The CDR3 region is CASSSSLVRETQYF. The CDR3 DNA sequence: TGTGCCAGCAGTTCGTCGTTAGTCCGAGAGACCCAGTACTTC.

The V gene is TRBV28, the J gene TRBJ1-2; D remains unclear. The CDR3 runs to 14 residues. V was cut by 6 bases and J by 8 bases, with 19 bases left in between. The germline CDR1 and CDR2 sequences are MDHEN and SYDVKM. The CDR3 loop reads CASRKTLGSVGYTF. CDR3 DNA: TGTGCCAGCAGGAAAACATTGGGATCGGTCGGCTACACCTTC.

This rearrangement joins TRBV9 to TRBJ2-2, with 7 bases aligning to TRBD1. Germline CDR1 and CDR2: SGDLS and YYNGEE. Unmatched junction bases numbered 6, after V lost 0 bases and J lost 4 bases. The CDR3 sequence is 16 residues long. The CDR3 is CASSVARGQITGELFF. The DNA of the CDR3 is TGTGCCAGCAGCGTAGCACGGGGACAGATCACCGGGGAGCTGTTTTTT.

The chain links TRBV5-3 to TRBJ1-5; D remains ambiguous. TRBV5-3 qualifies as an ORF whose function is uncertain. Trimming took off 0 bases at V and 2 bases at J, with 6 bases between the two ends. The CDR3 consists of 14 residues. The CDR3 DNA follows: TGTGCCAGAAGCTTGGTCCCCCGCAATCAGCCCCAGCATTTT. It is translated as CARSLVPRNQPQHF.

This chain uses TRBV7-3 with TRBJ2-7; D may be TRBD1 (5 bases). The CDR3 has 13 residues. Germline V gene sequence: CDR1 SGHTA, CDR2 FQGTGA. V gave up 0 bases and J gave up 3 bases, with 6 bases separating them. CDR3 sequence (DNA): TGTGCCAGCAGCTTAACAAGGGGCTACGAGCAGTACTTC. Translation gives CASSLTRGYEQYF.

V usage is TRBV5-6 and J usage is TRBJ1-2, with D possibly matching TRBD1 (6 bases). The germline CDR1 and CDR2 sequences are SGHDT and YYEEEE. V dropped 1 base and J dropped 1 base, with 23 bases sitting between them. The CDR3 runs to 19 residues. CDR3 nucleotides: TGTGCCAGCAGCTTGTTGCGCGGACAGTTCACACTTTTTAACTATGGCTACACCTTC. Its translation: CASSLLRGQFTLFNYGYTF.

V gene TRBV5-1 combines with J gene TRBJ2-1; 8 bases fit TRBD2. Trimming at V came to 5 bases and at J to 9 bases, leaving 7 bases not matched to a gene. CDR1 is SGHRS and CDR2 is YFSETQ in the germline V gene. There are 13 residues in the CDR3. The CDR3 is CASRTGLEIEQFF. The CDR3 coding sequence is TGCGCCAGCAGAACGGGACTAGAAATTGAGCAGTTCTTC.

The chain recombines TRBV11-3 with TRBJ2-1; the match to TRBD2 covers 9 bases. The length of the CDR3 is 16 residues. After removal of 5 bases from V and 2 bases from J, the junction contained 7 bases not matched to a gene. Germline CDR1 SGHNT, CDR2 YENEEA. Here the CDR3 reads CASSPKTSGAYNEQFF. The CDR3 region has the DNA TGTGCCAGCAGCCCAAAGACTAGCGGAGCCTACAATGAGCAGTTCTTC.

In this sample, this clone turned up once. V gene TRBV7-2 combines with J gene TRBJ1-4; tentative D call: TRBD1 (5 bases). There are 12 residues in the CDR3. The V gene's germline CDR1 is SGHTA and CDR2 FQGNSA. Trimming removed 5 bases from V and 7 bases from J, with 8 bases in between. The CDR3 sequence is CASSPGGEKLFF. CDR3 nucleotides: TGTGCCAGCAGCCCGGGGGGTGAAAAACTGTTTTTT.